These 5 T cell receptor beta chains share one sample of origin, sequenced in a study of blood T cell repertoires in COVID-19. Assay: immunoSEQ multiplex PCR; the TCRdb copy retains only in-frame clones and omits some. The data contain about 160,000 clones, approximately 85% of them seen just once; the ten biggest clones take up approximately 11%. Material: peripheral blood. The receptor source for this set is a man between 60 and 75 years old with active or convalescent COVID-19.

The genes are TRBV7-2 and TRBJ2-1, with 7 bases that match TRBD2. Germline lookup yields CDR1 SGHTA and CDR2 FQGNSA. This CDR3 spans 13 amino acids. J lost 9 bases, V lost 5 bases, and 7 bases had no gene match. CDR3 DNA sequence: TGTGCCAGCAGCATTAGCGGGCTTCGTGAGCAGTTCTTC. It specifies CASSISGLREQFF.

The chain carries TRBV5-1 and TRBJ2-1, with TRBD1 identical over 7 bases. CDR1 is SGHRS and CDR2 is YFSETQ in the germline V gene. The CDR3 is made up of 15 amino acids. V shed 3 bases and J 4 bases; nucleotides not matched to a gene: 7. The CDR3 DNA sequence: TGCGCCAGCAGCTCCAAGAGGACAGGTTACAATGAGCAGTTCTTC. Amino acids: CASSSKRTGYNEQFF.

The V gene is TRBV21-1, the J gene TRBJ1-2; the D call of TRBD1 is as the table states it, not checked on the DNA. TRBV21-1 represents a pseudogene. There are 14 residues in the CDR3. In nucleotides, the CDR3 is TGTGCCAGCAGCAATCCAGGGGGCAACTATGGCTACACCTTC. Protein: CASSNPGGNYGYTF.

This clone has just a few counts. The chain employs TRBV18 and TRBJ2-5; 12 bases fit TRBD2. Germline V CDR1 and CDR2: KGHSH, LQKENI. Trimming cost V 2 bases and J 4 bases; bases outside gene matches: 5. The CDR3 is made up of 16 amino acids. The CDR3 sequence: CASSPGLAGNGETQYF. CDR3 nucleotide sequence: TGTGCCAGCTCACCAGGACTAGCGGGAAACGGAGAGACCCAGTACTTC. The full variable domain, in which reference TRBV18 and TRBJ2-5 provide the parts outside the CDR3, is NAGVMQNPRHLVRRRGQEARLRCSPMKGHSHVYWYRQLPEEGLKFMVYLQKENIIDESGMPKERFSAEFPKEGPSILRIQQVVRGDSAAYFCASSPGLAGNGETQYFGPGTRLLVL.

The chain joins TRBV27 to TRBJ2-7, with a possible D match to TRBD1 (5 bases). V was clipped by 4 bases and J by 0 bases, with 7 bases between them. Germline V lookup: CDR1 MNHEY, CDR2 SMNVEV (reference sequence). The CDR3 is 13 residues long. The CDR3 region has the DNA TGTGCCAGCAGTTGGACATTCTCCTACGAGCAGTACTTC. Translated: CASSWTFSYEQYF.